This T cell receptor beta chain was recovered during a study of cytomegalovirus exposure and HLA in healthy donors. Use of 60 Vbeta and 13 Jbeta primers characterized the PCR. TCRdb keeps only in-frame clones here, not all; method: immunoSEQ multiplex PCR. The sample yields about 100,000 clones, about four fifths seen once. Note on this clone: Antigen: not known.

General observations from the study: Researchers reported in a later analysis that common viral pathogens appeared linked to several top clusters.

This receptor was taken from a female donor in good health and CMV-seropositive. Sequencing was carried out using PBMCs.

The CDR3 DNA reads TGCGCCAGCAGCCAAGAAGTAGTTGATACGCAGTATTTT. Translated: CASSQEVVDTQYF. This chain links TRBV4-3 with TRBJ2-3, with unresolved D. V was trimmed by 0 bases and J by 6 bases, leaving 7 bases between them. The CDR3 loop spans 13 amino acids. The germline CDR1 and CDR2 sequences are LGHNA and YSLEER.